These 15 T cell receptor beta chains share one sample of origin, sequenced in a study of T cells in Graves' hyperthyroidism and ophthalmopathy. TCR beta CDR3 sequences were amplified from RNA transcripts. Primed by the HTBI set, a first-round RT-PCR was run on the TCR CDR3. One entry per CDR3 protein, called by TCRdb with MiXCR from the multiplex PCR reads. The repertoire holds 450,000 to 650,000 distinct CDR3 sequences, with around 21% as singletons. The specimen sequenced was blood. Source of these receptors: a man younger than 35 with Graves' hyperthyroidism.

This clonotype showed up many times. The rearrangement uses TRBV6-1 and TRBJ1-2, with D unresolved. The CDR3 has 14 amino acids. V was shortened by 0 bases and J by 3 bases, with 8 bases between the two germline ends. Germline CDR1 and CDR2: MNHNS and SASEGT. CDR3 nucleotides: TGTGCCAGCAGTGAAGCGGCCGCGTACTATGGCTACACCTTC. Protein sequence: CASSEAAAYYGYTF.

The chain joins TRBV15 to TRBJ2-7; D is ambiguous. Germline loops: CDR1 LNHNV, CDR2 YYDKDF (reference sequence). V dropped 1 base and J dropped 5 bases, with 9 bases sitting between them. The CDR3 extends over 13 amino acids. The CDR3 sequence is CATSRVGSHEQYF. The CDR3 coding sequence is TGTGCCACCAGCAGAGTAGGGTCCCACGAGCAGTACTTC. Full variable domain (rest looked up from reference TRBV15 and TRBJ2-7): DAMVIQNPRYQVTQFGKPVTLSCSQTLNHNVMYWYQQKSSQAPKLLFHYYDKDFNNEADTPDNFQSRRPNTSFCFLDIRSPGLGDTAMYLCATSRVGSHEQYFGPGTRLTVT.

This clonotype showed up many times. The V gene is TRBV6-5, the J gene TRBJ1-2, with D possibly being TRBD1 (5 bases). Per the germline V gene, CDR1 is MNHEY and CDR2 is SVGAGI. V lost 0 bases and J lost 7, with 6 bases in between. This CDR3 region has 12 residues. The DNA of the CDR3 is TGTGCCAGCAGTTACTCGGGGCGTGGCTACACCTTC. Translating gives CASSYSGRGYTF.

The chain has TRBV27 and TRBJ2-2; TRBD2 is a possible D gene (6 bases). The CDR3 spans 14 residues. The V gene lost 7 bases and the J gene lost 6 bases, with 15 bases spanning the gap. Per the germline V gene, CDR1 is MNHEY and CDR2 is SMNVEV (reference sequence). The CDR3 DNA follows: TGTGCCAGCACCCTGAGAGGGGAGGCCGGGGAGCTGTTTTTT. Residues: CASTLRGEAGELFF.

In its sample, this clonotype was seen many times. The chain recombines TRBV9 with TRBJ1-2, with D perhaps matching TRBD1 (5 bases). The V gene's germline CDR1 is SGDLS and CDR2 YYNGEE. The CDR3 is 14 amino acids. V was clipped by 3 bases and J by 4 bases, with 13 bases between them. In DNA form, the CDR3 reads TGTGCCAGCAGCGCTGATGGGGCTAGCTATGGCTACACCTTC. The encoded protein is CASSADGASYGYTF.

This clonotype was counted only a few times. It may be a read error: a sequence one base away is much more abundant. The chain has TRBV28 and TRBJ2-5, with 8 bases aligning to TRBD1. The CDR3 runs to 15 residues. CDR1 is MDHEN, CDR2 SYDVKM, per germline. The CDR3 DNA sequence: TGTGCCAGCACCTTAGGACAGGGACTGGGGGAGACCAAGTACTTC. This gives the protein CASTLGQGLGETKYF.

This clonotype was seen at least ten times. CDR3 in amino acids: CASSLQGASYGYTF. In DNA form, the CDR3 reads TGTGCCAGCAGTCTGCAGGGGGCGAGCTATGGCTACACCTTC. The chain couples TRBV2 to TRBJ1-2, with 8 bases matching TRBD1. V gave up 5 bases and J gave up 4 bases; unmatched junction bases: 6. The V gene's germline CDR1 is SNHLY and CDR2 FYNNEI. The CDR3 consists of 14 residues.

This chain joins TRBV6-5 and TRBJ1-6; the D gene is possibly TRBD1 (6 bases). CDR3 length equals 17 residues. The V end lost 6 bases, the J end lost 0 bases, and 15 bases lay between the germline ends. Germline CDR1 MNHEY, CDR2 SVGAGI. The CDR3 here is CASRGGTGSSYNSPLHF. The CDR3 coding sequence is TGTGCCAGCAGGGGCGGAACAGGGAGCTCCTATAATTCACCCCTCCACTTT.

This clonotype was recorded at least ten times. A junction end diverges from the germline sequence, so it may reflect a read error. This rearrangement joins TRBV3-1 to TRBJ1-2, with D unclear. The CDR3 is 14 residues long. Germline CDR1 and CDR2: LGHDT and YNNKEL (reference sequence). The CDR3 DNA reads as TGTGCCAGCGGCCACTCCGCAGATAACTATGGCTACACCTTC. It codes for CASGHSADNYGYTF. The entire variable domain, with the rest obtained from reference TRBV3-1 and TRBJ1-2, is as follows: DTAVSQTPKYLVTQMGNDKSIKCEQNLGHDTMYWYKQDSKKFLKIMFSYNNKELIINETVPNRFSPKSPDKAHLNLHINSLELGDSAVYFCASGHSADNYGYTFGSGTRLTVV.

The table lists this clonotype with many counts. The CDR3 region is CATSARTSGGNSYEQYF. As DNA, the CDR3 is TGTGCCACCAGTGCCCGGACTAGCGGGGGAAACTCCTACGAGCAGTACTTC. The V and J genes are TRBV24-1 and TRBJ2-7; 13 bases match TRBD2. The V gene's germline CDR1 is KGHDR and CDR2 SFDVKD. J was trimmed by 0 bases and V by 5 bases; bases with no gene match: 6. The CDR3 covers 17 residues.

This clonotype was counted many times. V usage is TRBV27 and J usage is TRBJ1-1; no firm D call. V dropped 7 bases and J dropped 4 bases, with 13 bases sitting between them. Germline CDR1 is MNHEY and CDR2 is SMNVEV (reference sequence). The CDR3 covers 13 residues. CDR3 protein: CASKFTSGTEAFF. As DNA, the CDR3 is TGTGCCAGCAAGTTTACGAGCGGCACTGAAGCTTTCTTT.

This clonotype occurred many times. J is TRBJ1-5 and V is TRBV28; no clear D. The ends were cut back, 6 bases at V and 4 bases at J, with 16 bases in the middle. The CDR3 is made up of 15 amino acids. In germline, CDR1 is MDHEN, CDR2 SYDVKM. The CDR3 region is CASRSDDNLNQPQHF. The CDR3 nucleotides read TGTGCCAGCAGGTCCGACGATAACCTAAATCAGCCCCAGCATTTT.

In its sample, this clonotype was seen a few times. The chain uses TRBV6-7 and TRBJ2-7, with 9 bases fitting TRBD2. TRBV6-7 is known as an ORF, though its function is uncertain. This CDR3 has 12 residues. J gave up 2 bases and V 10 bases, and 3 bases lay outside the gene matches. The CDR3 nucleotides are TGTGCCATGGTAGCGGGAGCCTACGAGCAGTACTTC. Its protein product is CAMVAGAYEQYF.

This clonotype showed up many times. V and J are TRBV11-2 and TRBJ2-4, with TRBD1 as a possible D gene (5 bases). Germline loops: CDR1 SGHAT, CDR2 FQNNGV. The ends were cut back, 5 bases at V and 4 bases at J, with 18 bases in the middle. This CDR3 contains 16 residues. The CDR3 nucleotides read TGTGCCAGCAGCCAAGGGCGTGGGCAGGGTAAAAACATTCAGTACTTC. It is translated as CASSQGRGQGKNIQYF.

This clonotype was seen at least ten times. The rearrangement joins TRBV12-3 or TRBV12-4 to TRBJ1-5; D is unclear. Trimming stripped 2 bases from V and 4 bases from J, with 6 bases between. The CDR3 runs to 13 residues. The CDR3 is CASSLNLNQPQHF. The CDR3 DNA sequence: TGTGCCAGCAGTTTAAACCTTAATCAGCCCCAGCATTTT.